Listed here are 5 T cell receptor beta chains from one sample, sequenced in a study of T cell clonality in common variable immunodeficiency. Which antigens these TCRs recognize remains unknown. The data were produced by immunoSEQ multiplex PCR, yet TCRdb's version contains in-frame clones alone and is incomplete. This sample includes about 28,000 clones with no singletons; its ten biggest clones take up 3.1%. Study results and caveats: Common variable immunodeficiency TCR beta sequences reportedly had fewer deletions and N-nucleotide insertions.

Material: peripheral blood mononuclear cells. The receptors come from a human donor with common variable immunodeficiency.

As regards this clone: The CDR3 is cut off 3 residues early in the read; its end comes from the germline J gene. The chain uses TRBV6-1 and TRBJ1-4; 9 bases line up with TRBD1. Germline CDR1 is MNHNS and CDR2 is SASEGT. V was clipped by 4 bases and J by 8 bases; unmatched bases: 8. This CDR3 has 15 amino acids. CDR3 sequence reads: CASSGTGANREKLFF. CDR3 bases read: TGTGCCAGCAGTGGGACAGGGGCCAACCGGGAAAAA.

This clone was seen more than once but under ten times. At one end, the junction sequence differs from germline, possibly due to a read error. The read gets to within 3 residues of the CDR3 end, and the germline J gene fills in the rest. This sequence joins TRBV7-7 and TRBJ2-2, with 8 bases fitting TRBD1. The germline gives CDR1 SSHAT, CDR2 FNYEAQ (reference sequence). The CDR3 totals 18 residues. CDR3: CASTVSIGAGGHTGELFF. The DNA read from the CDR3 is TGTGCTAGCACCGTCTCGATAGGGGCAGGGGGCCACACCGGGGAG.

This clone is labeled as medium-sized (0.01 to 0.1%). The read ends 3 residues before the CDR3 terminus; that terminus is restored from the germline J gene. J is TRBJ2-1 and V is TRBV9; TRBD2 aligns across 7 bases. V lost 3 bases, J lost 5 bases, and 5 bases stayed unmatched. Germline CDR1 and CDR2: SGDLS and YYNGEE. The CDR3 sequence is 14 residues long. CDR3 region: CASSGGGPNNEQFF. Partial CDR3 DNA: TGTGCCAGCAGCGGCGGGGGACCCAACAATGAG.

This clone was seen repeatedly, ten times or more. The missing CDR3 end, 3 residues past where the read stops, is filled in from the germline J gene. J is TRBJ2-1 and V is TRBV7-3; D possibly corresponds to TRBD1 (6 bases). Trimming took off 5 bases at V and 3 bases at J, with 17 bases between the two ends. The germline CDR1 and CDR2 sequences are SGHTA and FQGTGA. The CDR3 contains 16 residues. Partial CDR3 DNA: TGTGCCAGCAGCGCCAGGTCAGGGGTCGACTACAATGAG. This translates into CASSARSGVDYNE. The entire CDR3 protein reads CASSARSGVDYNEQFF.

In the case of this clone: The CDR3 end is not reached by the read, which stops 3 residues before it; the germline J gene fills it in. The V call is TRBV6-2 or TRBV6-3, the J call TRBJ2-5; maybe TRBD1 (6 bases). Germline V gene data show CDR1 as MNHEY and CDR2 as SVGEGT. The CDR3 contains 14 residues. Trimming stripped 5 bases from V and 2 bases from J, with 12 bases between. The CDR3 loop reads CASSPQGPQETQYF. CDR3 DNA, as far as it was read: TGTGCCAGCAGTCCCCAGGGGCCGCAAGAGACC.